This is a list of T cell receptor beta chains from one sample in a study of blood T cell repertoires in COVID-19. Measured with immunoSEQ multiplex PCR; TCRdb has only the in-frame clones, and not every one. The table has around 61,000 clones, 89% seen once; the top ten hold around two fifths. The sequenced sample consisted of peripheral blood. The receptors were gathered from a woman aged 60-70 years with COVID-19, enrolled during active disease. CDR3s include the opening cysteine and the closing phenylalanine or tryptophan. Each record gives: CDR3 length, V gene, D gene, J gene, CDR3 protein. D genes are given only for firm matches.

CDR3 length: 15; V gene: TRBV27; D gene: NA; J gene: TRBJ2-1; CDR3 protein: CASSLADPSYNEQFF
CDR3 length: 11; V gene: TRBV29-1; D gene: NA; J gene: TRBJ2-2; CDR3 protein: CSVVQGGELFF
CDR3 length: 15; V gene: TRBV5-5; D gene: NA; J gene: TRBJ1-4; CDR3 protein: CASSPRGTGNEKLFF
CDR3 length: 16; V gene: TRBV15; D gene: NA; J gene: TRBJ1-3; CDR3 protein: CATSRDMGGTGNTIYF
CDR3 length: 14; V gene: TRBV27; D gene: TRBD1; J gene: TRBJ2-7; CDR3 protein: CASSSGRGLDEQYF
CDR3 length: 16; V gene: TRBV24-1; D gene: TRBD1; J gene: TRBJ2-1; CDR3 protein: CATSDTPGQRTHEQFF
CDR3 length: 18; V gene: TRBV18; D gene: TRBD1; J gene: TRBJ2-6; CDR3 protein: CASSPPGQGTSGANVLTF
CDR3 length: 13; V gene: TRBV6-5; D gene: NA; J gene: TRBJ2-2; CDR3 protein: CASIGLLGGELFF
CDR3 length: 15; V gene: TRBV28; D gene: NA; J gene: TRBJ2-1; CDR3 protein: CASSFQLTQYNEQFF
CDR3 length: 15; V gene: TRBV30; D gene: TRBD1; J gene: TRBJ2-1; CDR3 protein: CAWRGTGQPYNEQFF
CDR3 length: 14; V gene: TRBV11-1; D gene: TRBD1; J gene: TRBJ1-2; CDR3 protein: CASSEQTGDYGYTF
CDR3 length: 13; V gene: TRBV13; D gene: TRBD2; J gene: TRBJ2-1; CDR3 protein: CASSFGTSNEQFF
CDR3 length: 15; V gene: TRBV9; D gene: TRBD1; J gene: TRBJ2-2; CDR3 protein: CASSVGGQHTGELFF
CDR3 length: 12; V gene: TRBV29-1; D gene: NA; J gene: TRBJ2-2; CDR3 protein: CSVPFDTGELFF
CDR3 length: 16; V gene: TRBV4-3; D gene: NA; J gene: TRBJ1-3; CDR3 protein: CASSQDRPGEGNTIYF
CDR3 length: 13; V gene: TRBV7-9; D gene: NA; J gene: TRBJ1-2; CDR3 protein: CASSFGGNYGYTF
CDR3 length: 15; V gene: TRBV4-3; D gene: TRBD1; J gene: TRBJ2-2; CDR3 protein: CASSQGQGGPGELFF
CDR3 length: 15; V gene: TRBV7-9; D gene: TRBD1; J gene: TRBJ2-3; CDR3 protein: CASSLRDRGTDTQYF
CDR3 length: 16; V gene: TRBV9; D gene: NA; J gene: TRBJ2-3; CDR3 protein: CASSANLAFSTDTQYF
CDR3 length: 15; V gene: TRBV6-5; D gene: NA; J gene: TRBJ2-2; CDR3 protein: CASSYVTGNTGELFF
CDR3 length: 14; V gene: TRBV10-3; D gene: NA; J gene: TRBJ1-3; CDR3 protein: CAITPGVAGNTIYF
CDR3 length: 13; V gene: TRBV19; D gene: NA; J gene: TRBJ1-5; CDR3 protein: CASSDQVAQPQHF
CDR3 length: 16; V gene: TRBV7-8; D gene: TRBD1; J gene: TRBJ2-7; CDR3 protein: CASSLRQGTMSYEQYF
CDR3 length: 15; V gene: TRBV2; D gene: NA; J gene: TRBJ2-2; CDR3 protein: CASSGLARNTGELFF
CDR3 length: 14; V gene: TRBV30; D gene: NA; J gene: TRBJ1-4; CDR3 protein: CAWTTGPTNEKLFF
CDR3 length: 15; V gene: TRBV20-1; D gene: TRBD1; J gene: TRBJ2-1; CDR3 protein: CSASGEGQGRNEQFF
CDR3 length: 12; V gene: TRBV6-5; D gene: NA; J gene: TRBJ2-5; CDR3 protein: CASTDPAGTQYF
CDR3 length: 12; V gene: TRBV10-1; D gene: NA; J gene: TRBJ2-7; CDR3 protein: CASTPLGHEQYF
CDR3 length: 11; V gene: TRBV11-2; D gene: NA; J gene: TRBJ1-6; CDR3 protein: CASSRNSPLHF
CDR3 length: 16; V gene: TRBV19; D gene: TRBD2; J gene: TRBJ2-2; CDR3 protein: CASSIGTGGNTGELFF
CDR3 length: 15; V gene: TRBV12-5; D gene: NA; J gene: TRBJ2-1; CDR3 protein: CASGLGASAHNEQFF
CDR3 length: 15; V gene: TRBV28; D gene: NA; J gene: TRBJ1-6; CDR3 protein: CASSSPGGHNSPLHF
CDR3 length: 13; V gene: TRBV7-7; D gene: NA; J gene: TRBJ2-7; CDR3 protein: CASSLNPGKEQYF
CDR3 length: 15; V gene: TRBV4-1; D gene: NA; J gene: TRBJ2-2; CDR3 protein: CASSQEEGAPGELFF
CDR3 length: 14; V gene: TRBV4-1; D gene: TRBD1; J gene: TRBJ2-1; CDR3 protein: CASSPGQGFNEQFF
CDR3 length: 14; V gene: TRBV27; D gene: TRBD1; J gene: TRBJ1-2; CDR3 protein: CASRSTGGGYGYTF
CDR3 length: 16; V gene: TRBV20-1; D gene: NA; J gene: TRBJ1-1; CDR3 protein: CSASEGGSRRRHEAFF
CDR3 length: 15; V gene: TRBV4-2; D gene: NA; J gene: TRBJ1-1; CDR3 protein: CASSQDWGENTEAFF
CDR3 length: 15; V gene: TRBV4-1; D gene: TRBD2; J gene: TRBJ2-7; CDR3 protein: CASSASAGATYEQYF
CDR3 length: 16; V gene: TRBV7-2; D gene: NA; J gene: TRBJ1-5; CDR3 protein: CASSQIPGTPNQPQHF
CDR3 length: 13; V gene: TRBV7-2; D gene: TRBD1; J gene: TRBJ2-7; CDR3 protein: CASSWTGNGEQYF
CDR3 length: 13; V gene: TRBV18; D gene: NA; J gene: TRBJ1-5; CDR3 protein: CASSPGRDQPQHF